A selection of T cell receptor beta chains follows, all from one sample in a study of OX40 agonist ivuxolimab in advanced cancers. Method: immunoSEQ multiplex PCR; TCRdb's copy keeps in-frame clones and lacks some. The sample has roughly 66,000 clones, around 83% seen once; the top ten hold under 2.5%. The specimen comprised CD4+ or CD8+ T cells sorted from blood, sampled in a trial of the OX40 agonist ivuxolimab. Receptor source: an adult with an advanced solid tumor such as melanoma, head and neck, liver or kidney cancer. Each CDR3 is given without its conserved first and last residue. The order of the fields is CDR3 protein, clone size, V gene, J gene. A clone size is listed for some rows: how often the clone was seen (once, few, many), or a class if it is expanded.

cdr3_aa: ASSPPQLSYNEQF
clone_size: -
v_call: TRBV18
j_call: TRBJ2-1

cdr3_aa: ASIGLNGINEQF
clone_size: -
v_call: TRBV2
j_call: TRBJ2-1

cdr3_aa: ASSLASGSGNTIY
clone_size: -
v_call: TRBV5-1
j_call: TRBJ1-3

cdr3_aa: ASSFGTGMSGANVLT
clone_size: -
v_call: TRBV5-1
j_call: TRBJ2-6

cdr3_aa: ATLSTGNTEAF
clone_size: -
v_call: TRBV10-3
j_call: TRBJ1-1

cdr3_aa: ASSSIADTNTGELF
clone_size: -
v_call: TRBV11-3
j_call: TRBJ2-2

cdr3_aa: ASSQDTRAYNEQF
clone_size: -
v_call: TRBV4-3
j_call: TRBJ2-1

cdr3_aa: ASSFLTGTSGYT
clone_size: -
v_call: TRBV6-5
j_call: TRBJ1-2

cdr3_aa: AWSDPGQTGANVLT
clone_size: -
v_call: TRBV30
j_call: TRBJ2-6

cdr3_aa: ASSPPDRPYEQY
clone_size: -
v_call: TRBV27
j_call: TRBJ2-7

cdr3_aa: ASSSGQVYNEQF
clone_size: once
v_call: TRBV19
j_call: TRBJ2-1

cdr3_aa: ASSYGSAIVNYGYT
clone_size: -
v_call: TRBV6-5
j_call: TRBJ1-2

cdr3_aa: ASSIFGTAGSYGYT
clone_size: few
v_call: TRBV19
j_call: TRBJ1-2

cdr3_aa: ASSPPPGLAENNEQF
clone_size: -
v_call: TRBV18
j_call: TRBJ2-1

cdr3_aa: ASSEAGGTYEQY
clone_size: -
v_call: TRBV5-1
j_call: TRBJ2-7

cdr3_aa: ASSFLGGHSPLH
clone_size: -
v_call: TRBV27
j_call: TRBJ1-6

cdr3_aa: ASSLVRTSGRENSYEQY
clone_size: -
v_call: TRBV7-9
j_call: TRBJ2-7

cdr3_aa: ASRLLGADEQF
clone_size: -
v_call: TRBV27
j_call: TRBJ2-1

cdr3_aa: ASSRTRRADNEQF
clone_size: -
v_call: TRBV5-1
j_call: TRBJ2-1

cdr3_aa: ASSLATSGYNEQF
clone_size: -
v_call: TRBV13
j_call: TRBJ2-1

cdr3_aa: ASSFSGRADNEQF
clone_size: -
v_call: TRBV11-3
j_call: TRBJ2-1

cdr3_aa: ASSPYKWGEQGPSYNEQF
clone_size: -
v_call: TRBV4-1
j_call: TRBJ2-1

cdr3_aa: ATRGLPEAF
clone_size: -
v_call: TRBV28
j_call: TRBJ1-1

cdr3_aa: ASSGGRIEANTGELF
clone_size: -
v_call: TRBV23-1
j_call: TRBJ2-2

cdr3_aa: ASSLSGRPQETQY
clone_size: -
v_call: TRBV7-2
j_call: TRBJ2-5

cdr3_aa: ASSRQNTEAF
clone_size: -
v_call: TRBV9
j_call: TRBJ1-1

cdr3_aa: ASSSGQQELRGSYSPLH
clone_size: once
v_call: TRBV5-1
j_call: TRBJ1-6